The text below deals with one TCR beta chain. As yet, its antigen is unknown. This record comes from a study of OX40 agonist ivuxolimab in advanced cancers. The germline V gene encodes CDR1 MDHEN and CDR2 SYDVKM. Trimming cost V 6 bases and J 10 bases; bases outside gene matches: 4. The CDR3 sequence is 12 residues long. Study-wide findings and caveats: Some patients who did not respond also had low normalized T-cell clonal expansion. CD8+ T cells were the subset that, on average, had more expanded clones than CD4+.

Patients were ineligible given autoimmune disease history or systemic immunosuppression. Profiling relied on immunoSEQ multiplex PCR, and the TCRdb table lists in-frame clones only, not all of them. The sample carries nearly 80,000 clones, roughly 88% recorded once. This chain uses TRBV28 with TRBJ2-2; 8 nucleotides match TRBD2. This clonotype originated in an adult with an advanced solid tumor such as melanoma, head and neck, liver or kidney cancer. Sequenced material: CD4+ or CD8+ T cells sorted from blood, taken in a trial of the OX40 agonist ivuxolimab. Written as DNA, the CDR3 is TGTGCCAGCAGCTGGCGGGGGGAGGAGCTGTTTTTT. Translated: CASSWRGEELFF. The full variable domain, in which reference TRBV28 and TRBJ2-2 provide the parts outside the CDR3, is DVKVTQSSRYLVKRTGEKVFLECVQDMDHENMFWYRQDPGLGLRLIYFSYDVKMKEKGDIPEGYSVSREKKERFSLILESASTNQTSMYLCASSWRGEELFFGEGSRLTVL.